This entry is about one T cell receptor (beta chain). Other DNA sequences in this sample translate to the same CDR3. Sequenced by immunoSEQ multiplex PCR; TCRdb stores in-frame clones only, minus some. This sample yields about 160,000 clones, of which around nine tenths are seen a single time; around 11% belongs to the top ten. The sample belongs to a study of control samples from healthy donors and cancer patients. CDR3 length: 13 residues. The V end was cut by 4 bases, the J end by 4 bases, with 8 bases between. The germline V gene has CDR1 LGHDT and CDR2 YNNKEL (reference sequence). The clonotype originates from a man under 40 in good health. The sample taken for sequencing was blood. The chain links TRBV3-1 (or the pseudogene TRBV3-2) to TRBJ1-5; the D gene is possibly TRBD1 (5 bases). Here the CDR3 DNA reads TGTGCCAGCAGCCCCCAGGGAAATCAGCCCCAGCATTTT. Translated, it gives CASSPQGNQPQHF.